The T cell receptor beta chain described here comes from a study of shared clonotypes between healthy human individuals (dated by TCRdb to 2020 to 2021). Concerning the study at large: The cohort included a few men and a couple of women between 18 and 49 years of age. The study deeply sequenced blood TCR repertoires of about five healthy adults to estimate repertoire size and the extent of clonotype sharing between individuals. Different laboratories and diverse techniques were used to prepare libraries and sequence TCR repertoires, to increase sequencing depth and limit assay-specific biases. Between about 0.9 and 10 billion PBMCs per donor were obtained by leukapheresis.

To note about this clone: Its binding antigen is unknown. No much larger clone is present one base from it, and per-base qualities are unavailable.

The donors were healthy, HIV-negative adults who had no recently reported acute infections or vaccinations. Only Caucasian adults living in Nashville, Tennessee, USA were represented among the donors. For unsorted samples, tens of millions of PBMCs were counted, and genomic DNA was extracted using the QIAamp DNA Blood Mini kit. After blood collection by leukapheresis, PBMCs were isolated using Ficoll-Histopaque density gradient centrifugation and then cryopreserved in the vapor phase of liquid nitrogen. General conclusions and limits of the study: Sampling was restricted to blood, and TCR repertoires in tissue are likely to differ from TCR repertoires in blood. Based on pairwise subsampling, the degree of clonotype sharing among donors was expected to be affected by sequencing depth. Because the study included a small number of donors, the genetic and exposure-history diversity represented was limited.

The germline V gene specifies SGHAT as CDR1 and FQNNGV as CDR2. The CDR3 goes from the cysteine to the phenylalanine over 17 residues. CDR3 DNA is the only sequence kept; it has 51 bases, read in frame from the first base. After removal of 5 bases from V and 4 bases from J, the junction retains 14 bases not matched to a gene. Using the deep immunoSEQ assay, TCR CDR3 regions were amplified from genomic DNA by multiplex PCR. For each cell subset, the extracted genomic DNA was distributed evenly across all wells of several immunoSEQ 96-well plates, and each plate served as one replicate. For unsorted PBMC, approximately 310 ng genomic DNA, equal to tens of thousands of T cell genomes, was loaded into each replicate PCR. Genomic DNA from unsorted PBMC was sequenced over ten immunoSEQ deep assay plates. The purified libraries were quantified using a Qubit 3.0 fluorometer, sized with a Bioanalyzer 2100, and then quantified again using the KAPA Library Quantification kit. Every immunoSEQ 96-well plate was sequenced on a separate single-read 150-cycle Illumina NextSeq 550 flow cell. The authors processed their data as follows. Because only junctional sequences without quality scores were contained in the immunoSEQ output, filtering matching that applied to full-length reads could not be performed. To assign V/J genes and CDR3, sequences were annotated using PyIR, a Python wrapper for IgBLAST v1.9, with IMGT germline references. Any read was removed if the V/J assignment was weak (E-value above 1e-6), the CDR3 was missing, or the read contained stop codons, out-of-frame junctions, or ambiguous translated residues. V3J clonotypes were defined as sequences sharing an identical inferred V gene, J gene, and CDR3 amino acid sequence. Percentage overlap between repertoires was calculated by dividing the number of shared unique clonotypes by the size of the smaller repertoire. RTK rarefaction, the Chao1 estimator, and Recon v2.1 estimates of unobserved clonotypes were used to assess repertoire richness. Here the immuneACCESS table is served through TCRdb, limited to in-frame sequences with V and J called. Missing clones are a known gap in these copies; in checked studies unresolved V genes cover under half, and the rest lacks a known reason. V and J calls and clone size are copied from that table; D and trimming were computed from the DNA. For this sample there are some 490,000 clones; roughly 80% appear just once. Approximately 12% of the sample is in the top ten clones.

The sequencing input was PBMCs. The rearrangement joined TRBV11-2 to TRBJ2-5; TRBD2 lines up with 9 middle nucleotides. This TCR was recovered from a woman between 40 and 50 years old in good health. Some clones in this sample may be carry-over from other donors' samples. CDR3 protein: CASSHRAAGGPRETQYF. The nucleotide sequence is given as TGTGCCAGCAGCCATAGGGCGGCGGGAGGGCCCCGAGAGACCCAGTACTTC. The CDR3 plus the reference TRBV11-2 and TRBJ2-5 genes for the other parts give the full variable domain: EAGVAQSPRYKIIEKRQSVAFWCNPISGHATLYWYQQILGQGPKLLIQFQNNGVVDDSQLPKDRFSAERLKGVDSTLKIQPAKLEDSAVYLCASSHRAAGGPRETQYFGPGTRLLVL.